Below, 23 T cell receptor beta chains from the same sample are listed, as sequenced in a study of cytomegalovirus exposure and HLA in healthy donors. The study ran its PCR with 60 Vbeta and 13 Jbeta primers. Assay used: immunoSEQ multiplex PCR; TCRdb lists only in-frame clones, some missing. In the table there are tens of thousands of clones, roughly four fifths of which are singletons. Sequenced: PBMCs. The receptors were sampled from a woman in her twenties or thirties in good health and CMV-seropositive.

This chain links TRBV21-1 with TRBJ1-2; the listed D gene, TRBD1, was not tested against the DNA. TRBV21-1 is flagged as a pseudogene. The CDR3 has 18 residues. In nucleotides, the CDR3 is TGTGCCAACAGCAAAGAAGGCAGGGGGATGCCAACCTACTATGGCTACACCTTC. Translated, it gives CANSKEGRGMPTYYGYTF.

The gene calls are TRBV6-6 and TRBJ1-5; 8 bases agree with TRBD1. After removal of 6 bases from V and 6 bases from J, the junction contained 10 bases not matched to a gene. CDR3 length equals 15 residues. Germline V gene lookup returns CDR1 MNHNY and CDR2 SVGAGI (reference sequence). CDR3: CASSWDRSWGQPQHF. CDR3 DNA sequence: TGTGCCAGCAGCTGGGACAGGTCCTGGGGTCAGCCCCAGCATTTT.

This rearrangement joins TRBV15 to TRBJ2-2; the D is unclear. CDR1 LNHNV and CDR2 YYDKDF come from the germline V gene (reference sequence). The V and J ends lost 0 bases and 6 bases respectively, with 14 bases between them. The CDR3 is made up of 16 amino acids. In DNA form, the CDR3 reads TGTGCCACCAGCAGAGATGCTGGTAGTATGGCCGGGGAGCTGTTTTTT. Amino acids: CATSRDAGSMAGELFF.

The rearrangement joins TRBV7-2 to TRBJ2-2; D is perhaps TRBD2 (7 bases). CDR1 and CDR2 from the germline V gene are SGHTA and FQGNSA. The CDR3 consists of 15 residues. V lost 2 bases and J lost 6, with 13 bases in between. Here the CDR3 reads CASSLRGRGAGELFF. The CDR3, as DNA: TGTGCCAGCAGCTTACGAGGGAGGGGGGCCGGGGAGCTGTTTTTT.

In its sample, this clone was seen once. The chain links TRBV6-1 to TRBJ2-5; a possible D gene is TRBD1 (5 bases). CDR1 and CDR2 from the germline V gene are MNHNS and SASEGT. Deletions cut 6 bases from V and 2 bases from J, with 13 bases between. The CDR3 is 14 amino acids. The CDR3 protein is CASSRQLGQETQYF. The CDR3, as DNA: TGTGCCAGCAGCCGACAGTTAGGACAAGAGACCCAGTACTTC.

V gene TRBV6-1 combines with J gene TRBJ1-1; D is perhaps TRBD1 (5 bases). The CDR3 totals 14 residues. The V end was cut by 5 bases, the J end by 4 bases, with 14 bases between. Looked up from germline, CDR1 is MNHNS and CDR2 is SASEGT. DNA for the CDR3: TGTGCCAGCAGTATCCGCAGGGCTGGCACTGAAGCTTTCTTT. This codes for CASSIRRAGTEAFF.

This chain uses TRBV7-6 with TRBJ2-1, with 14 positions matching TRBD2. The J segment lost 7 bases and the V segment lost 6 bases, leaving 5 bases of the junction unmatched. Looked up from germline, CDR1 is SGHVS and CDR2 is FNYEAQ. This CDR3 is built from 15 residues. The CDR3: CASRLGTSGSNEQFF. The CDR3 DNA is TGTGCCAGCAGACTAGGGACTAGCGGGAGTAATGAGCAGTTCTTC.

The chain uses TRBV6-9 and TRBJ2-5, with TRBD2 matching over 7 bases. The V gene's germline CDR1 is MNHGY and CDR2 SVAAGI. CDR3 length: 16 residues. V lost 4 bases, J lost 1 base, and 9 bases stayed unmatched. This chain's CDR3 is CASSFLSGAVQETQYF. The CDR3 region has the DNA TGTGCCAGCAGTTTCCTGAGCGGGGCCGTCCAAGAGACCCAGTACTTC.

The V and J genes are TRBV28 and TRBJ2-1, with 8 bases matching TRBD2. Trimming removed 2 bases from V and 7 bases from J; junction bases left unmatched: 4. The CDR3 sequence is 14 residues long. CDR1 MDHEN and CDR2 SYDVKM come from the germline V gene. As DNA, the CDR3 is TGTGCCAGCAGTTTAGGGACTAGGCTAAATGAGCAGTTCTTC. This codes for CASSLGTRLNEQFF.

This clone was seen only a few times. J is TRBJ1-1 and V is TRBV5-1; weak D call: TRBD1 (5 bases). In germline, CDR1 is SGHRS, CDR2 YFSETQ. The CDR3 totals 13 residues. The V end was cut by 6 bases, the J end by 4 bases, with 13 bases between. The CDR3 sequence is CASTQGFSTEAFF. The CDR3 region has the DNA TGCGCCAGCACGCAGGGTTTCAGCACTGAAGCTTTCTTT.

This clone was picked up a small number of times. The V call is TRBV6-1, the J call TRBJ1-3; 7 nucleotides align to TRBD1. With 2 bases clipped from V and 5 bases from J, the junction kept 3 bases outside the gene matches. The CDR3 has 14 amino acids. Germline V gene lookup returns CDR1 MNHNS and CDR2 SASEGT. The CDR3 is CASSERQGRNTIYF. The CDR3, as DNA: TGTGCCAGCAGTGAACGACAGGGAAGAAACACCATATATTTT.

This sequence joins TRBV6-5 and TRBJ2-5; D remains ambiguous. The DNA end is a closer match to TRBJ2-7, so the J assignment may be wrong. Germline lookup yields CDR1 MNHEY and CDR2 SVGAGI. The CDR3 runs 13 residues. For the CDR3, the DNA is TGTGCCAGCAGTCCCTCGGAGTCCTACGAGCAGTACTTC. Its translation is CASSPSESYEQYF.

V usage is TRBV6-1 and J usage is TRBJ2-3; 9 bases are a match to TRBD1. CDR3 length equals 16 residues. Germline loops: CDR1 MNHNS, CDR2 SASEGT. Germline trimming cut 3 bases from V and 6 bases from J; bases unmatched to any gene: 10. CDR3 sequence (DNA): TGTGCCAGCAGTGAGGGACAGGGTACCCCGGGGGATACGCAGTATTTT. It is translated as CASSEGQGTPGDTQYF.

This clone came up many times. V and J are TRBV6-1 and TRBJ2-7; TRBD2 matches 12 bases. The ends lost 0 bases at V and 2 bases at J; junction bases unmatched: 5. This CDR3 region has 17 residues. Germline V lookup: CDR1 MNHNS, CDR2 SASEGT. The CDR3 coding sequence is TGTGCCAGCAGTGAAGCAGGGACTAGCGGGTTGGCCTACGAGCAGTACTTC. The encoded protein is CASSEAGTSGLAYEQYF.

This clone was observed a handful of times. Other DNA sequences of this sample code for an identical CDR3. The genes are TRBV5-6 and TRBJ2-2; perhaps TRBD2 as D (6 bases). CDR1 and CDR2 (germline): SGHDT, YYEEEE. V was cut by 6 bases and J by 4 bases, with 16 bases left in between. The CDR3 is 15 residues long. CDR3 amino acids: CASKMEGQGTGELFF. Written as DNA, the CDR3 is TGTGCCAGCAAAATGGAGGGCCAGGGCACCGGGGAGCTGTTTTTT.

The V gene is TRBV5-4, the J gene TRBJ1-1, with D perhaps matching TRBD1 (5 bases). This CDR3 spans 13 amino acids. Germline V gene data show CDR1 as SGHNT and CDR2 as YYREEE (reference sequence). V was pared by 1 base and J by 6 bases, with 10 bases between. The CDR3 region has the DNA TGTGCCAGCAGCTTGCAGGGTATTGCTGAAGCTTTCTTT. Protein: CASSLQGIAEAFF.

The chain couples TRBV25-1 to TRBJ2-7; TRBD2 agrees at 7 bases. Germline V gene data show CDR1 as MGHDK and CDR2 as SYGVNS. J was trimmed by 5 bases and V by 7 bases; bases with no gene match: 5. The CDR3 sequence is 12 residues long. CDR3 nucleotides: TGTGCCAGCACCGAGGGAGGGGACGAGCAGTACTTC. Translated, it gives CASTEGGDEQYF.

The genes are TRBV13 and TRBJ2-7; the match to TRBD2 covers 14 bases. CDR1 PRHDT and CDR2 FYEKMQ come from the germline V gene (reference sequence). The length of the CDR3 is 17 residues. The V and J ends lost 1 base and 5 bases, in that order; junction bases with no gene match: 7. CDR3 in amino acids: CASSLEGLAGVTHEQYF. The CDR3 DNA follows: TGTGCCAGCAGCTTAGAGGGACTAGCGGGAGTTACCCACGAGCAGTACTTC.

This chain uses TRBV5-4 with TRBJ2-7; TRBD1 might be the D (5 bases). Between the trimmed V and J ends, which lost 1 base and 6 bases, there was a span of 8 bases. The CDR3 spans 12 residues. Germline V gives CDR1 SGHNT, CDR2 YYREEE (reference sequence). CDR3 loop: CASSLLGVEQYF. CDR3 in DNA: TGTGCCAGCAGCTTGTTAGGGGTCGAGCAGTACTTC.

J is TRBJ2-2 and V is TRBV5-1; 10 bases are shared with TRBD2. Germline assignment: CDR1 SGHRS and CDR2 YFSETQ. Trimming took 4 bases from V and 5 from J; bases not matched to a gene: 5. This CDR3 region has 15 residues. CDR3 sequence: CASSLLAGATGELFF. CDR3 nucleotides: TGCGCCAGCAGCCTTCTAGCGGGAGCAACCGGGGAGCTGTTTTTT. Full variable domain (remainder filled in from reference TRBV5-1 and TRBJ2-2): KAGVTQTPRYLIKTRGQQVTLSCSPISGHRSVSWYQQTPGQGLQFLFEYFSETQRNKGNFPGRFSGRQFSNSRSEMNVSTLELGDSALYLCASSLLAGATGELFFGEGSRLTVL.

This chain connects TRBV6-1 to TRBJ1-5, with D unclear. This CDR3 contains 14 residues. CDR1 MNHNS and CDR2 SASEGT come from the germline V gene. Trimming left V 7 bases short and J 5 bases short, with 15 bases between. In DNA form, the CDR3 reads TGTGCCAGCACCCCCCGGGGAAGCGATCAGCCCCAGCATTTT. Residues: CASTPRGSDQPQHF.

This clone was detected a few times. V gene TRBV2 combines with J gene TRBJ2-7, with TRBD1 matching over 7 bases. The germline CDR1 and CDR2 sequences are SNHLY and FYNNEI. J gave up 2 bases and V 9 bases, and 4 bases lay outside the gene matches. This CDR3 spans 12 amino acids. CDR3 in amino acids: CARGGTAYEQYF. In DNA form, the CDR3 reads TGTGCCAGGGGTGGGACAGCCTACGAGCAGTACTTC.

This clone has only a few counts. CDR3 residues: CASSPQVVAGGPSLSQFF. CDR3 coding DNA: TGCGCCAGCAGCCCTCAAGTTGTAGCGGGAGGGCCCTCCCTTAGTCAGTTCTTC. The V gene is TRBV4-1, the J gene TRBJ2-1, with 11 bases lining up with TRBD2. In germline, CDR1 is MGHRA, CDR2 YSYEKL. Trimming removed 4 bases from V and 13 bases from J; junction bases left unmatched: 21. CDR3 length: 18 residues.